The 32 T cell receptor beta chains in this list originate from one sample, sequenced in a study of metastatic and nonmetastatic thyroid tumors. All patients were treatment-naive before thyroid surgery. TCRdb called clones again from the PCR reads with MiXCR. The data hold 100,000 or so clones, with around 14% observed a single time. Sequenced input: blood. The receptor source for this set is a female donor with papillary thyroid cancer or a benign thyroid nodule (not recorded which). Some clones in this sample may be carry-over from other donors' samples.

The chain joins TRBV10-3 to TRBJ2-5; possibly TRBD2 for D (5 bases). Trimming removed 2 bases at V and 0 bases at J, with 13 bases between. CDR1 ENHRY and CDR2 SYGVKD come from the germline V gene. There are 16 residues in the CDR3. The CDR3 here is CAISEGLLEYQETQYF. The CDR3, as DNA: TGTGCCATCAGTGAGGGACTTCTCGAGTACCAAGAGACCCAGTACTTC.

The chain's CDR3 is CASSQEQGQGLYGYTF. The CDR3 nucleotides read TGTGCCAGCAGCCAAGAGCAGGGGCAGGGCCTCTATGGCTACACCTTC. The chain employs TRBV4-2 and TRBJ1-2; the D gene is possibly TRBD1 (6 bases). Germline V gives CDR1 LGHNA, CDR2 YNFKEQ. V was clipped by 0 bases and J by 4 bases, with 15 bases between them. The CDR3 covers 16 residues.

Regarding this clone: This may stem from a read error, because a much larger clone lies one nucleotide away. The gene calls are TRBV6-5 and TRBJ1-1; D remains ambiguous. The germline gives CDR1 MNHEY, CDR2 SVGAGI. Trimming took 4 bases from V and 2 from J, leaving 11 bases between them. CDR3 length: 14 amino acids. The CDR3 DNA reads TGTGCCAGCAGTTTTATCCAGCCTAACACTGAAGCTTTCTTT. This translates into CASSFIQPNTEAFF.

This clone was observed many times. The gene calls are TRBV6-1 and TRBJ1-3, with D tentatively TRBD1 (5 bases). The V gene lost 5 bases and the J gene lost 1 base, with 15 bases spanning the gap. Germline CDR1 MNHNS, CDR2 SASEGT. The CDR3 has 16 amino acids. The CDR3 nucleotides are TGTGCCAGCAGTCGGGCCCGGGGGGGTTCTGGAAACACCATATATTTT. It translates to CASSRARGGSGNTIYF.

This clone has only a few counts. Since a much larger clone is just one base distant, this may be a read error. The V call is TRBV6-1, the J call TRBJ2-5; D ambiguous. The germline V gene has CDR1 MNHNS and CDR2 SASEGT. The V and J ends lost 6 bases and 3 bases respectively, with 11 bases between them. This CDR3 has 13 residues. The CDR3 loop is CASRTRKEETQYF. Written as DNA, the CDR3 is TGTGCCAGCAGGACACGGAAAGAAGAGACCCAGTACTTC.

The CDR3 coding sequence is TGTGCCAGCAGACAACGCCTGCGGGGGAGGTTGTACGAGCAGTACTTC. Protein sequence: CASRQRLRGRLYEQYF. The chain combines TRBV28 with TRBJ2-7, with 7 bases lining up with TRBD2. V lost 6 bases, J lost 4 bases, and 15 bases stayed unmatched. Germline-derived CDR1 and CDR2 are MDHEN and SYDVKM. The CDR3 loop spans 16 amino acids.

This clone was seen more than once but under ten times. One base away lies a much larger clone, so this may be a sequencing read error. V gene TRBV5-1 combines with J gene TRBJ2-1, with D possibly being TRBD2 (5 bases). V was trimmed by 2 bases and J by 8 bases, leaving 8 bases between them. CDR1 is SGHRS and CDR2 is YFSETQ in the germline V gene. The CDR3 covers 12 residues. The CDR3 is CASSFMGDEQFF. Here the CDR3 DNA reads TGCGCCAGCAGCTTTATGGGAGATGAGCAGTTCTTC.

This clone was counted many times. The chain couples TRBV28 to TRBJ1-6; no reliable D call. Germline CDR1 MDHEN, CDR2 SYDVKM. The CDR3 sequence is 14 residues long. Deletions cut 3 bases from V and 7 bases from J, with 10 bases between. CDR3 nucleotide sequence: TGTGCCAGCAGTTTGGACCTGCGGAATTCACCCCTCCACTTT. It specifies CASSLDLRNSPLHF. Combining the CDR3 with reference TRBV28 and TRBJ1-6 gives the whole variable domain DVKVTQSSRYLVKRTGEKVFLECVQDMDHENMFWYRQDPGLGLRLIYFSYDVKMKEKGDIPEGYSVSREKKERFSLILESASTNQTSMYLCASSLDLRNSPLHFGNGTRLTVT.

Details on this clone: This sequence may be a read error, since a much larger clone differs from it by one base. The V gene is TRBV18, the J gene TRBJ2-3; TRBD1 is a possible D gene (5 bases). Germline CDR1 and CDR2: KGHSH and LQKENI. V was cut by 0 bases and J by 7 bases, with 8 bases left in between. CDR3 length equals 13 residues. The CDR3 DNA is TGTGCCAGCTCACCACCCAGGGAATATACGCAGTATTTT. It is translated as CASSPPREYTQYF.

This clone was recorded many times. This chain links TRBV6-2 or TRBV6-3 with TRBJ1-1, with D uncertain. V lost 6 bases to trimming and J lost 0 bases, with 14 bases between them. The germline V gene has CDR1 MNHEY and CDR2 SVGEGT. This CDR3 has 15 residues. The CDR3 region has the DNA TGTGCCAGCAGCCAGGTTGAGGTTCTGAACACTGAAGCTTTCTTT. Protein sequence: CASSQVEVLNTEAFF.

This clone was observed a few times. This may come from a read error, since a much larger clone is one base off. This chain joins TRBV27 and TRBJ2-3; perhaps TRBD2 as D (5 bases). CDR1 and CDR2 (germline): MNHEY, SMNVEV (reference sequence). V lost 7 bases, J lost 2 bases, and 16 bases lay in between. The CDR3 runs 15 residues. The CDR3 nucleotides are TGTGCCAGCATTCACACCCCGGGGTACACAGATACGCAGTATTTT. Amino acids: CASIHTPGYTDTQYF.

This clone was detected a few times. With a much larger clone just one base away, this may be a read error. CDR3 protein: CASSLWGTSGGALTDTQYF. Written as DNA, the CDR3 is TGTGCCAGTAGTCTTTGGGGAACTAGCGGGGGGGCGCTCACAGATACGCAGTATTTT. The chain has TRBV6-2 or TRBV6-3 and TRBJ2-3; 13 bases match TRBD2. CDR3 length: 19 residues. V gave up 9 bases and J gave up 2 bases; unmatched junction bases: 17. The V gene's germline CDR1 is MNHEY and CDR2 SVGEGT.

The sample holds a few counts of this clone. The chain links TRBV5-5 to TRBJ2-3, with 7 bases matching TRBD2. Per germline, CDR1 SGHKS and CDR2 YYEKEE (reference sequence). The V segment lost 5 bases and the J segment 1 base; nucleotides outside the gene matches: 4. The CDR3 has 14 amino acids. The CDR3 loop reads CASSAAGGTDTQYF. In DNA, the CDR3 is TGTGCCAGCAGTGCGGCGGGGGGCACAGATACGCAGTATTTT.

This clone has a count of ten or more. This chain connects TRBV6-2 or TRBV6-3 to TRBJ2-1; D gene unclear. Trimming shortened V by 6 bases and J by 8 bases, and 14 bases separated the two germline ends. CDR1 is MNHEY, CDR2 SVGEGT, per germline. The CDR3 runs 13 residues. CDR3 DNA: TGTGCCAGCAGGTTAACCTCCGGTTATGAGCAGTTCTTC. Translated, it gives CASRLTSGYEQFF.

This clone showed up just a few times. The chain uses TRBV28 and TRBJ2-3; 8 nucleotides agree with TRBD1. The CDR3 is made up of 15 amino acids. The V segment lost 6 bases and the J segment 8 bases; nucleotides outside the gene matches: 13. Germline lookup yields CDR1 MDHEN and CDR2 SYDVKM. The CDR3, as DNA: TGTGCCAGCAGCTTGGGCGGGACAGGAATGGCTACGCAGTATTTT. Encoded protein: CASSLGGTGMATQYF.

On this clone: A read error is possible here, since a much larger clone lies one base away. The V call is TRBV9, the J call TRBJ2-1; TRBD1 aligns across 7 bases. Germline CDR1 SGDLS, CDR2 YYNGEE. The V segment lost 6 bases and the J segment 7 bases; nucleotides outside the gene matches: 13. The CDR3 is made up of 15 amino acids. In DNA form, the CDR3 reads TGTGCCAGCATCGACACAGGGGAATTGTTGAATGAGCAGTTCTTC. Translated, it gives CASIDTGELLNEQFF.

Details on this clone: A much larger clone is a single base away; this may be a read error. The chain combines TRBV5-1 with TRBJ2-1; possibly TRBD1 for D (6 bases). Trimming took off 0 bases at V and 4 bases at J, with 14 bases between the two ends. This CDR3 has 16 amino acids. Germline CDR1 SGHRS, CDR2 YFSETQ. CDR3 amino acids: CASSLAGDIPYNEQFF. The CDR3 bases are TGCGCCAGCAGCTTGGCAGGGGATATTCCGTACAATGAGCAGTTCTTC.

This clone was seen at least ten times. This could be a read error, since a much larger clone is one nucleotide away. At the DNA level, this CDR3 is encoded by other sequences in the same sample as well. The chain combines TRBV28 with TRBJ1-1; D gene uncertain. The CDR3 has 12 amino acids. The ends were cut back, 2 bases at V and 5 bases at J, with 6 bases in the middle. Germline CDR1 reads MDHEN; CDR2 reads SYDVKM. The CDR3 sequence is CASSLLGTEAFF. The CDR3 DNA sequence: TGTGCCAGCAGTTTACTGGGGACTGAAGCTTTCTTT.

This clone was observed a handful of times. One base away lies a much larger clone, so this may be a sequencing read error. In the same sample, other DNA sequences code for this CDR3. The chain links TRBV4-2 to TRBJ2-7, with TRBD2 as a possible D gene (7 bases). Germline assignment: CDR1 LGHNA and CDR2 YNFKEQ. V gave up 5 bases and J gave up 6 bases, with 17 bases separating them. There are 14 residues in the CDR3. CDR3 nucleotide sequence: TGTGCCAGCAGCTCCCGGACGGGGGGCGTCGAGCAGTACTTC. This encodes CASSSRTGGVEQYF.

A note on this clone: This sequence may be a read error, since a much larger clone differs from it by one base. This chain joins TRBV7-8 and TRBJ2-3, with 7 bases lining up with TRBD2. The germline V gene encodes CDR1 SGHVS and CDR2 FQNEAQ. This CDR3 contains 14 residues. CDR3 sequence reads: CASSPLTSTYTQYF. DNA of the CDR3: TGTGCCAGCAGCCCCTTGACTAGCACATATACGCAGTATTTT.

Comments on this clone: Since a much larger clone is just one base distant, this may be a read error. Other DNA variants within this sample encode the same CDR3. The V call is TRBV9, the J call TRBJ2-2; D gene unclear. This CDR3 is built from 14 residues. Germline V CDR1 and CDR2: SGDLS, YYNGEE. The V end was cut by 4 bases, the J end by 5 bases, with 12 bases between. CDR3 sequence (DNA): TGTGCCAGCAGCCCGGACCCAGGTACCGGGGAGCTGTTTTTT. It yields the protein CASSPDPGTGELFF.

The sample holds a few counts of this clone. The chain uses TRBV5-6 and TRBJ2-3, with D hard to call. The V and J ends lost 4 bases and 4 bases respectively, with 16 bases between them. This CDR3 is built from 15 residues. Germline loops: CDR1 SGHDT, CDR2 YYEEEE. The CDR3 loop reads CASSPRWSGADTQYF. CDR3 nucleotide sequence: TGTGCCAGCAGCCCCCGGTGGTCCGGTGCAGATACGCAGTATTTT.

This clone was found many times. The chain carries TRBV19 and TRBJ2-7; 9 bases fit TRBD1. J lost 0 bases, V lost 6 bases, and 9 bases had no gene match. Germline V gene data show CDR1 as LNHDA and CDR2 as SQIVND (reference sequence). The CDR3 totals 16 residues. CDR3: CASSTSRDRASYEQYF. The CDR3 bases are TGTGCCAGTAGCACCTCCCGGGACAGGGCCTCCTACGAGCAGTACTTC.

This clone occurred many times. The chain combines TRBV10-3 with TRBJ2-7, with 11 bases lining up with TRBD1. Germline lookup yields CDR1 ENHRY and CDR2 SYGVKD. Germline trimming cut 3 bases from V and 2 bases from J; bases unmatched to any gene: 3. The length of the CDR3 is 15 residues. The DNA for the CDR3 is TGTGCCATCAGTGACGGGACAGGGGGAGCCTACGAGCAGTACTTC. As protein: CAISDGTGGAYEQYF.

Of note for this clone: Given a much more abundant clone one base away, this may be a read error. V gene TRBV7-9 combines with J gene TRBJ1-1, with D maybe TRBD1 (6 bases). The CDR3 spans 15 residues. Germline CDR1 reads SEHNR; CDR2 reads FQNEAQ (reference sequence). Trimming pared 6 bases from V and 0 bases from J, leaving 14 bases between. CDR3 sequence (DNA): TGTGCCAGCAGAGCGGCCAGGGGATTGAACACTGAAGCTTTCTTT. The encoded protein is CASRAARGLNTEAFF. Combining the CDR3 with reference TRBV7-9 and TRBJ1-1 gives the whole variable domain DTGVSQNPRHKITKRGQNVTFRCDPISEHNRLYWYRQTLGQGPEFLTYFQNEAQLEKSRLLSDRFSAERPKGSFSTLEIQRTEQGDSAMYLCASRAARGLNTEAFFGQGTRLTVV.

At least ten counts were recorded for this clone. V usage is TRBV20-1 and J usage is TRBJ1-2; 9 bases agree with TRBD1. With V trimmed by 3 bases and J by 13 bases, 12 bases remained unmatched. CDR1 and CDR2 from the germline V gene are DFQATT and SNEGSKA (reference sequence). The CDR3 covers 13 residues. This chain's CDR3 is CSASSTGGAFLTF. CDR3 coding DNA: TGCAGTGCTAGCTCAACAGGGGGCGCTTTTCTCACCTTC.

Comment on this clone: A much larger clone differs by one base, so this may be a read error. The chain uses TRBV9 and TRBJ1-2, with TRBD1 matching 9 bases. The germline V gene encodes CDR1 SGDLS and CDR2 YYNGEE. Trimming cost V 0 bases and J 4 bases; bases outside gene matches: 10. This CDR3 spans 17 amino acids. DNA of the CDR3: TGTGCCAGCAGCGTAGTTCTCATTCCGGGACAGGGCTATGGCTACACCTTC. Translating gives CASSVVLIPGQGYGYTF.

This clone was seen ten or more times. The chain is built from TRBV7-9 and TRBJ1-1, with 9 bases lining up with TRBD1. V was clipped by 4 bases and J by 5 bases; unmatched bases: 5. The CDR3 has 14 residues. CDR1 is SEHNR and CDR2 is FQNEAQ in the germline V gene (reference sequence). The CDR3 reads CASSSDRGDTEAFF. CDR3 coding DNA: TGTGCCAGCAGCTCGGACAGGGGAGATACTGAAGCTTTCTTT.

In its sample, this clone was seen many times. The chain employs TRBV28 and TRBJ1-5; no clear D. Trimming cost V 7 bases and J 3 bases, with 10 bases left between them. Germline V CDR1 and CDR2: MDHEN, SYDVKM. The CDR3 extends over 13 amino acids. CDR3 protein: CASKGEPNQPQHF. DNA of the CDR3: TGTGCCAGCAAAGGAGAACCCAATCAGCCCCAGCATTTT.

This clone was detected a few times. With a much larger clone just one base away, this may be a read error. CDR3 loop: CASSYSRDQPRHF. CDR3 coding DNA: TGTGCCAGCAGTTACAGCCGAGATCAGCCCCGGCATTTT. The chain carries TRBV6-5 and TRBJ1-5; D is unclear. Germline V gene lookup returns CDR1 MNHEY and CDR2 SVGAGI. The CDR3 loop spans 13 amino acids.

The sample holds many counts of this clone. Given a much more abundant clone one base away, this may be a read error. This chain links TRBV7-2 with TRBJ2-7, with no clear D. The germline V and J ends were trimmed by 2 bases and 3 bases, with 14 bases remaining between them. The germline CDR1 and CDR2 sequences are SGHTA and FQGNSA. The CDR3 is 15 residues long. The CDR3 protein is CASSLSPDGCYEQYF. CDR3 in DNA: TGTGCCAGCAGCTTATCTCCGGACGGATGCTACGAGCAGTACTTC.

This clone was seen ten or more times. This sequence joins TRBV13 and TRBJ1-4; no clear D. V was shortened by 7 bases and J by 4 bases, with 19 bases between the two germline ends. This CDR3 has 16 amino acids. Germline V gene lookup returns CDR1 PRHDT and CDR2 FYEKMQ (reference sequence). CDR3 nucleotide sequence: TGTGCCAGCACCTCCACCCAGAAAGATCATAATGAAAAACTGTTTTTT. Its protein is CASTSTQKDHNEKLFF.